Sequencing of this TCR beta chain was carried out in a study of shared clonotypes between healthy human individuals. Overall study results and limits: At large depth, rarefaction still showed sorted-subset sequencing to be incomplete.

The table lists this clone with a few counts. The antigen remains undetermined. Germline trimming cut 3 bases from V and 0 bases from J; bases unmatched to any gene: 5. The CDR3 spans 15 residues. Germline V gene data show CDR1 as GTSNPN and CDR2 as SVGIG (reference sequence). TCRdb keeps only in-frame clones here, not all; method: immunoSEQ multiplex PCR. The sample consists of roughly 2.4 million clones, 90% to 96% of them appearing once. The sequence derives from a man between 18 and 35 years old in good health. The chain carries TRBV30 and TRBJ1-3; TRBD1 agrees at 7 bases. The sequencing input was naive CD4+ T cells sorted from blood. Subset noted: CD45RA+ positively selected. This chain's CDR3 is CAWSADRDSGNTIYF. The CDR3 region has the DNA TGTGCCTGGAGCGCAGACAGGGACTCTGGAAACACCATATATTTT. Looking up the rest from reference TRBV30 and TRBJ1-3 gives the full variable domain: SQTIHQWPATLVQPVGSPLSLECTVEGTSNPNLYWYRQAAGRGLQLLFYSVGIGQISSEVPQNLSASRPQDRQFILSSKKLLLSDSGFYLCAWSADRDSGNTIYFGEGSWLTVV.